A selection of T cell receptor beta chains follows, all from one sample in a study of blood T cell repertoires in COVID-19. Only in-frame clones appear in the TCRdb table, and some are missing; sequencing was by immunoSEQ multiplex PCR. Altogether approximately 190,000 clones are present, 84% being singletons, with the ten largest covering 6% to 8%. Sequencing was done on a sample of PBMCs or T cells enriched from blood (not recorded which). The source of these receptors is a man between 40 and 49 years old who had recovered from COVID-19. Each CDR3 is given with its conserved first and last residue. The D gene is left open where the match is weak. A clone size is listed for some rows: how often the clone was seen (once, few, many), or a class if it is expanded.

len,abundance,j_gene,d_gene,v_gene,CDR3aa,CDR3nt
14,-,TRBJ1-5,-,TRBV18,CASSPDSSNQPQHF,TGTGCCAGCTCACCGGACAGCAGCAATCAGCCCCAGCATTTT
14,-,TRBJ2-2,-,TRBV2,CASSSVLSTGELFF,TGTGCCAGCAGTTCCGTACTGAGCACCGGGGAGCTGTTTTTT
16,-,TRBJ1-2,TRBD1,TRBV19,CASIGTASIPTYGYTF,TGTGCCAGTATAGGGACAGCCTCTATACCGACTTATGGCTACACCTTC
14,once,TRBJ1-1,-,TRBV6-2/TRBV6-3,CASSRTVGDTEAFF,TGTGCCAGCAGTAGGACAGTCGGGGACACTGAAGCTTTCTTT
18,-,TRBJ1-5,TRBD1,TRBV4-1,CASSQDPLPGQSSQPQHF,TGCGCCAGCAGCCAAGACCCGCTTCCGGGACAGTCGAGTCAGCCCCAGCATTTT
16,-,TRBJ2-1,TRBD2,TRBV4-2,CASSREAGGAYNEQFF,TGTGCCAGCAGCCGCGAGGCGGGGGGCGCGTACAATGAGCAGTTCTTC
13,once,TRBJ2-2,-,TRBV9,CASTYKNTGELFF,TGTGCCAGCACCTATAAGAACACCGGGGAGCTGTTTTTT
13,-,TRBJ1-1,-,TRBV18,CASSLQMNTEAFF,TGTGCCAGCTCCCTACAGATGAACACTGAAGCTTTCTTT
13,few,TRBJ1-5,TRBD1,TRBV6-5,CASGDREYQPQHF,TGTGCCAGCGGGGACAGGGAATATCAGCCCCAGCATTTT
15,-,TRBJ2-2,-,TRBV19,CASSMPGYNTGELFF,TGTGCCAGTAGTATGCCCGGGTACAACACCGGGGAGCTGTTTTTT
14,-,TRBJ1-1,-,TRBV7-9,CASSSQGPGTEAFF,TGTGCCAGCAGCTCCCAGGGTCCTGGGACTGAAGCTTTCTTT
16,-,TRBJ1-1,TRBD1,TRBV7-9,CASSLPLGGWGTEAFF,TGTGCCAGCAGCTTACCCCTAGGGGGCTGGGGCACTGAAGCTTTCTTT
14,-,TRBJ1-6,TRBD1,TRBV6-5,CATSRTGQNSPLHF,TGTGCCACGTCACGGACAGGGCAGAATTCACCCCTCCACTTT
17,-,TRBJ1-1,TRBD1,TRBV18,CASSKRTDRGRNTEAFF,TGTGCCAGCTCGAAAAGGACTGACAGGGGAAGAAACACTGAAGCTTTCTTT
16,-,TRBJ2-7,-,TRBV2,CASIPRPGCREYEQYF,TGTGCCAGCATTCCCCGGCCGGGGTGTAGAGAGTACGAGCAGTACTTC
14,-,TRBJ1-2,TRBD1,TRBV11-2,CASSRTGTGGGYTF,TGTGCCAGCAGCCGAACCGGGACAGGGGGTGGCTACACCTTC
17,-,TRBJ1-2,-,TRBV6-1,CASSEHGQGISNYGYTF,TGTGCCAGCAGTGAACATGGGCAGGGAATATCCAACTATGGCTACACCTTC
12,-,TRBJ2-7,-,TRBV5-6,CASSLDLYEQYF,TGTGCCAGCAGCTTGGACTTATACGAGCAGTACTTC
13,-,TRBJ1-2,-,TRBV3-1/TRBV3-2,CASSQDVSYGYTF,TGTGCCAGCAGCCAAGATGTGAGCTATGGCTACACCTTC
13,-,TRBJ2-2,TRBD1,TRBV11-3,CASEGADTGELFF,TGTGCCAGCGAGGGGGCAGACACCGGGGAGCTGTTTTTT
14,-,TRBJ1-2,TRBD1,TRBV27,CASSLSWDRDDYTF,TGTGCCAGCAGTTTATCCTGGGACAGGGACGACTACACCTTC
14,few,TRBJ1-5,-,TRBV19,CASSDRGGNQPQHF,TGTGCCAGTAGCGACCGGGGGGGGAATCAGCCCCAGCATTTT
15,-,TRBJ1-6,TRBD1,TRBV2,CASSTRDRGNSPLHF,TGTGCCAGCAGTACTAGGGACAGGGGCAATTCACCCCTCCACTTT
12,-,TRBJ2-5,-,TRBV30,CAWSGRGETQYF,TGTGCCTGGAGTGGCAGGGGTGAGACCCAGTACTTC
13,-,TRBJ1-3,TRBD1,TRBV19,CASNRGTGNTIYF,TGTGCCAGCAACAGGGGAACGGGAAACACCATATATTTT
13,-,TRBJ1-1,TRBD1,TRBV2,CASRAGGAESAFF,TGTGCCAGCAGAGCAGGGGGCGCCGAATCAGCTTTCTTT
16,-,TRBJ1-2,TRBD1,TRBV5-1,CASSLGPQGAGYGYTF,TGCGCCAGCAGCTTGGGACCCCAGGGGGCCGGCTATGGCTACACCTTC
14,once,TRBJ1-5,-,TRBV18,CASSPSGGYQPQHF,TGTGCCAGCTCACCCTCCGGAGGTTATCAGCCCCAGCATTTT
13,-,TRBJ1-2,TRBD1,TRBV7-9,CASSSRGRDGYTF,TGTGCCAGCAGCTCCAGGGGGCGGGATGGCTACACCTTC
15,-,TRBJ1-2,-,TRBV19,CASRLGGGGNYGYTF,TGTGCCAGTAGGTTGGGCGGAGGAGGTAACTATGGCTACACCTTC
12,-,TRBJ2-7,-,TRBV7-8,CASSLVQGEQYF,TGTGCCAGCAGCTTAGTACAGGGCGAGCAGTACTTC
14,-,TRBJ1-6,-,TRBV2,CASSELGLNSPLHF,TGTGCCAGCAGTGAACTTGGCCTTAATTCACCCCTCCACTTT
13,-,TRBJ2-3,TRBD2,TRBV12-3/TRBV12-4,CASSPLGGGTQYF,TGTGCCAGCAGTCCACTGGGGGGGGGTACGCAGTATTTT
16,-,TRBJ1-2,-,TRBV19,CASSSTGTPEGYGYTF,TGTGCCAGTAGTTCTACCGGGACACCCGAAGGGTATGGCTACACCTTC
13,-,TRBJ1-6,TRBD1,TRBV7-2,CAAGQGGNSPLHF,TGCGCGGCGGGGCAGGGGGGAAATTCACCCCTCCACTTT
14,once,TRBJ2-5,-,TRBV9,CASSVGGQGQTQYF,TGTGCCAGCAGCGTAGGGGGTCAGGGTCAGACCCAGTACTTC
15,-,TRBJ2-2,TRBD1,TRBV6-5,CASSIGTGYTGELFF,TGTGCCAGCAGTATTGGGACAGGGTACACCGGGGAGCTGTTTTTT
15,-,TRBJ1-2,TRBD1,TRBV10-3,CAISGEGQGARGYTF,TGTGCCATCAGTGGCGAGGGACAGGGGGCAAGAGGCTACACCTTC
15,-,TRBJ1-4,TRBD1,TRBV7-8,CASSLSRTGGEKLFF,TGTGCCAGCAGCTTATCTCGGACAGGGGGTGAAAAACTGTTTTTT
15,-,TRBJ1-4,-,TRBV4-1,CASSLQTSVDEKLFF,TGCGCCAGCAGCCTTCAGACTAGTGTGGACGAAAAACTGTTTTTT
15,-,TRBJ2-2,-,TRBV28,CASSFTTPNTGELFF,TGTGCCAGCAGTTTTACAACCCCGAACACCGGGGAGCTGTTTTTT
16,-,TRBJ2-7,TRBD1,TRBV2,CASSPSRTGIGWEQYF,TGTGCCAGCAGTCCATCAAGGACAGGGATCGGCTGGGAGCAGTACTTC